This note documents a single TCR beta chain sequence. Its antigen is undetermined. This entry comes from a study of blood T cells in healthy people across ages. Combining a sample-barcoded 5' primer with a J-beta primer mix, a second PCR ran for roughly 7 to 11 cycles. Each cDNA molecule received a tag from a template-switch adaptor that had 12 random nucleotides. A single record per CDR3 protein comes from TCRdb applying MiXCR to the 5' RACE reads. The sample has about 780,000 distinct CDR3 sequences; around half are singletons. General study points: In long-lived donors, naive CD4+ cell counts and diversity exceeded those of aged donors. In older individuals, TCR beta diversity per million T cells was lower, falling roughly linearly with age.

This CDR3 is 13 amino acids long. The germline gives CDR1 SGHRS, CDR2 YFSETQ. V lost 9 bases to trimming and J lost 0 bases; unmatched junction nucleotides: 2. Each sample yielded at least 6 million isolated PBMCs. Sequencing was carried out using blood. The TCR comes from a man older than 75 in good health. The J gene is TRBJ2-2, the V gene TRBV5-1; TRBD1 aligns across 7 bases. CDR3 DNA sequence: TGCGCCACCGGACAGGCGAACACCGGGGAGCTGTTTTTT. Protein: CATGQANTGELFF.